These T cell receptor beta chains were read from a single sample in a study of blood T cell repertoires in COVID-19. Sequenced by immunoSEQ multiplex PCR; TCRdb stores in-frame clones only, minus some. The sample holds 200,000 to 300,000 clones, around 88% seen once. Specimen: PBMCs or T cells enriched from blood (not recorded which). Receptors originate from a woman aged 35 to 49 with acute COVID-19. The CDR3 runs from the conserved cysteine through the conserved F or W. Fields, in order: V gene, CDR3 length, clone size, D gene, J gene, CDR3 DNA, CDR3 protein. The D gene is left open where the match is weak. Clone sizes are given selectively: once, few, many, or a class where the clone is expanded.

v_gene: TRBV5-1; len: 16; abundance: -; d_gene: -; j_gene: TRBJ2-1; CDR3nt: TGCGCCAGCAGCTTGGCCGGAGCCACAAGGGGTGATGAGCAGTTCTTC; CDR3aa: CASSLAGATRGDEQFF
v_gene: TRBV5-1; len: 15; abundance: -; d_gene: -; j_gene: TRBJ1-2; CDR3nt: TGCGCCAGCACAAAAGAGGGAGGTTCTAACTATGGCTACACCTTC; CDR3aa: CASTKEGGSNYGYTF
v_gene: TRBV18; len: 13; abundance: -; d_gene: -; j_gene: TRBJ1-5; CDR3nt: TGTGCCAGCTCCCCAACACAGGGCAAGCCCCAGCATTTT; CDR3aa: CASSPTQGKPQHF
v_gene: TRBV7-9; len: 16; abundance: -; d_gene: TRBD1; j_gene: TRBJ2-5; CDR3nt: TGTGCCAGCAGCCGTGGGACAGGCTTGTACCAAGAGACCCAGTACTTC; CDR3aa: CASSRGTGLYQETQYF
v_gene: TRBV5-1; len: 20; abundance: -; d_gene: TRBD2; j_gene: TRBJ2-1; CDR3nt: TGCGCCAGCAGCTTCAATACCGGGACTAGCGGGAGGGCGGCGTACAATGAGCAGTTCTTC; CDR3aa: CASSFNTGTSGRAAYNEQFF
v_gene: TRBV5-1; len: 13; abundance: -; d_gene: -; j_gene: TRBJ1-1; CDR3nt: TGCGCCAGCAGAACTGAAACGAACACTGAAGCTTTCTTT; CDR3aa: CASRTETNTEAFF
v_gene: TRBV27; len: 14; abundance: -; d_gene: TRBD1; j_gene: TRBJ1-2; CDR3nt: TGTGCCAGCAGTTACACCGACAGGGGGCCTGGCTACACCTTC; CDR3aa: CASSYTDRGPGYTF
v_gene: TRBV24-1; len: 21; abundance: few; d_gene: TRBD2; j_gene: TRBJ2-1; CDR3nt: TGTGCCACCTCCAACCCCCCCGGGACTAGCGGGGGGGTCAGCTCCTACAATGAGCAGTTCTTC; CDR3aa: CATSNPPGTSGGVSSYNEQFF
v_gene: TRBV6-6; len: 15; abundance: -; d_gene: -; j_gene: TRBJ1-5; CDR3nt: TGTGCCAGCACCCCGACAGCGATTAGCAATCAGCCCCAGCATTTT; CDR3aa: CASTPTAISNQPQHF
v_gene: TRBV19; len: 13; abundance: -; d_gene: TRBD2; j_gene: TRBJ2-3; CDR3nt: TGTGCCAGTAGTATTGAGAGCGGGAGCGAGCAGTATTTT; CDR3aa: CASSIESGSEQYF
v_gene: TRBV13; len: 14; abundance: once; d_gene: -; j_gene: TRBJ2-1; CDR3nt: TGTGCCAGCAGCGATCCACAGGGCTACAATGAGCAGTTCTTC; CDR3aa: CASSDPQGYNEQFF
v_gene: TRBV7-3; len: 15; abundance: -; d_gene: TRBD2; j_gene: TRBJ2-7; CDR3nt: TGTGCCAGCAGCTTAAGTGTAGCGGGAACCTACGAGCAGTACTTC; CDR3aa: CASSLSVAGTYEQYF
v_gene: TRBV28; len: 15; abundance: -; d_gene: TRBD1; j_gene: TRBJ1-4; CDR3nt: TGTGCCAGCAGTTTTTTTGGGACAGAGGGGGAAAAACTGTTTTTT; CDR3aa: CASSFFGTEGEKLFF
v_gene: TRBV24-1; len: 12; abundance: -; d_gene: -; j_gene: TRBJ1-1; CDR3nt: TGTGCCACCAGTGATGGAAAGGCAGGGGCTTTCTTT; CDR3aa: CATSDGKAGAFF
v_gene: TRBV27; len: 13; abundance: -; d_gene: TRBD1; j_gene: TRBJ2-5; CDR3nt: TGTGCCAGCAGTGTGAGGGGGCGGGAGACCCAGTACTTC; CDR3aa: CASSVRGRETQYF
v_gene: TRBV5-1; len: 14; abundance: -; d_gene: TRBD1; j_gene: TRBJ1-5; CDR3nt: TGCGCCAGCAGCCCAGGACAGGGCGCTCAGCCCCAGCATTTT; CDR3aa: CASSPGQGAQPQHF
v_gene: TRBV5-8; len: 17; abundance: -; d_gene: -; j_gene: TRBJ2-5; CDR3nt: TGTGCCAGCAGCTTGGGGTACGGCACCGGGGGCCAAGAGACCCAGTACTTC; CDR3aa: CASSLGYGTGGQETQYF
v_gene: TRBV6-5; len: 15; abundance: -; d_gene: TRBD2; j_gene: TRBJ2-3; CDR3nt: TGTGCCAGCAGTCCGCTAGCGGGAGGCACAGATACGCAGTATTTT; CDR3aa: CASSPLAGGTDTQYF
v_gene: TRBV28; len: 18; abundance: -; d_gene: TRBD2; j_gene: TRBJ2-5; CDR3nt: TGTGCCAGCAGTTTATTAAGGGGGACTAGCGGGAACCAAGAGACCCAGTACTTC; CDR3aa: CASSLLRGTSGNQETQYF
v_gene: TRBV28; len: 16; abundance: -; d_gene: TRBD1; j_gene: TRBJ1-3; CDR3nt: TGTGCCAGCAGTTTCCAGGACAGGGGCTCTGGAAACACCATATATTTT; CDR3aa: CASSFQDRGSGNTIYF
v_gene: TRBV28; len: 15; abundance: -; d_gene: -; j_gene: TRBJ2-7; CDR3nt: TGTGCCAGCAGTCAAGCCCGGACAGTATTCTACGAGCAGTACTTC; CDR3aa: CASSQARTVFYEQYF
v_gene: TRBV21-1; len: 16; abundance: -; d_gene: -; j_gene: TRBJ1-5; CDR3nt: TGTGCCAGCAGCATTAACACCGGGACAGGGTTTCAGCCCCAGCATTTT; CDR3aa: CASSINTGTGFQPQHF
v_gene: TRBV6-5; len: 15; abundance: -; d_gene: -; j_gene: TRBJ1-1; CDR3nt: TGTGCCAGCAGTTACTCGGGGGCAATGAACACTGAAGCTTTCTTT; CDR3aa: CASSYSGAMNTEAFF
v_gene: TRBV19; len: 16; abundance: -; d_gene: TRBD1; j_gene: TRBJ2-5; CDR3nt: TGTGCCAGTAGTATCTCCCAGGACAGGGTAGCCTGGACCCAGTACTTC; CDR3aa: CASSISQDRVAWTQYF
v_gene: TRBV28; len: 14; abundance: -; d_gene: -; j_gene: TRBJ1-6; CDR3nt: TGTGCCAGCAGTTTGCGGTCCTATAATTCACCCCTCCACTTT; CDR3aa: CASSLRSYNSPLHF
v_gene: TRBV7-7; len: 13; abundance: -; d_gene: TRBD1; j_gene: TRBJ2-2; CDR3nt: TGTGCTACCGGGACAGGGAGGGCCGGGGAGCTGTTTTTT; CDR3aa: CATGTGRAGELFF
v_gene: TRBV5-8; len: 15; abundance: -; d_gene: TRBD2; j_gene: TRBJ2-7; CDR3nt: TGTGCCAGCAGCACGGGACTAGCGGGCTTCTACGAGCAGTACTTC; CDR3aa: CASSTGLAGFYEQYF
v_gene: TRBV18; len: 14; abundance: -; d_gene: -; j_gene: TRBJ1-3; CDR3nt: TGTGCCAGCTCACTGGACAGCTCTGGAAACACCATATATTTT; CDR3aa: CASSLDSSGNTIYF
v_gene: TRBV7-2; len: 14; abundance: -; d_gene: TRBD1; j_gene: TRBJ1-6; CDR3nt: TGTGCCAGCAGCCGGGGACAGAATAATTCACCCCTCCACTTT; CDR3aa: CASSRGQNNSPLHF
v_gene: TRBV12-5; len: 16; abundance: -; d_gene: -; j_gene: TRBJ1-4; CDR3nt: TGTGCTAGTGGTTTGGTACTCGGCAGGCAGAATGAAAAACTGTTTTTT; CDR3aa: CASGLVLGRQNEKLFF
v_gene: TRBV28; len: 15; abundance: few; d_gene: TRBD1; j_gene: TRBJ1-2; CDR3nt: TGTGCCAGCAGCGTAGAGACAGGGGCGGACTATGGCTACACCTTC; CDR3aa: CASSVETGADYGYTF
v_gene: TRBV19; len: 17; abundance: once; d_gene: TRBD2; j_gene: TRBJ2-2; CDR3nt: TGTGCCAGTAATCCTTCTCTAGCGGGAGAGGGTACCGGGGAGCTGTTTTTT; CDR3aa: CASNPSLAGEGTGELFF
v_gene: TRBV27; len: 19; abundance: -; d_gene: TRBD1; j_gene: TRBJ1-6; CDR3nt: TGTGCCAGCAGGAGCGACAGGGTCCAGGGTTGGTCCTATAATTCACCCCTCCACTTT; CDR3aa: CASRSDRVQGWSYNSPLHF
v_gene: TRBV25-1; len: 14; abundance: -; d_gene: TRBD1; j_gene: TRBJ1-5; CDR3nt: TGTGCCAGCAGTGCCACAGGGGGCGGTCAGCCCCAGCATTTT; CDR3aa: CASSATGGGQPQHF
v_gene: TRBV5-1; len: 17; abundance: once; d_gene: TRBD2; j_gene: TRBJ2-1; CDR3nt: TGCGCCAGCAGTCTGGCGTCTAGCGGGAGGGCTTACAATGAGCAGTTCTTC; CDR3aa: CASSLASSGRAYNEQFF
v_gene: TRBV5-1; len: 14; abundance: once; d_gene: TRBD1; j_gene: TRBJ2-1; CDR3nt: TGCGCCAGCAGCGGACAGGGGGCGTACAATGAGCAGTTCTTC; CDR3aa: CASSGQGAYNEQFF
v_gene: TRBV18; len: 16; abundance: -; d_gene: TRBD1; j_gene: TRBJ1-5; CDR3nt: TGTGCCAGCTCACCTCCGGGACAGGGGCCCCATCAGCCCCAGCATTTT; CDR3aa: CASSPPGQGPHQPQHF
v_gene: TRBV18; len: 15; abundance: -; d_gene: -; j_gene: TRBJ1-4; CDR3nt: TGTGCCAGCTCACCTCTCGGGACAACTAATGAAAAACTGTTTTTT; CDR3aa: CASSPLGTTNEKLFF
v_gene: TRBV4-3; len: 15; abundance: -; d_gene: -; j_gene: TRBJ1-1; CDR3nt: TGCGCCAGCAGCCAAGATCCCCCAATGAACACTGAAGCTTTCTTT; CDR3aa: CASSQDPPMNTEAFF
v_gene: TRBV7-8; len: 15; abundance: few; d_gene: TRBD1; j_gene: TRBJ1-6; CDR3nt: TGTGCCAGCAGCATCCGGGACAGGGGTAATTCACCCCTCCACTTT; CDR3aa: CASSIRDRGNSPLHF
v_gene: TRBV7-2; len: 14; abundance: -; d_gene: TRBD1; j_gene: TRBJ1-2; CDR3nt: TGTGCCAGCAGCTTGGGACAGGGACTCTATGGCTACACCTTC; CDR3aa: CASSLGQGLYGYTF
v_gene: TRBV3-1/TRBV3-2; len: 13; abundance: -; d_gene: TRBD1; j_gene: TRBJ1-6; CDR3nt: TGTGCCAGCAGCCCCTGGGACAGCTCACCCCTCCACTTT; CDR3aa: CASSPWDSSPLHF
v_gene: TRBV2; len: 14; abundance: -; d_gene: -; j_gene: TRBJ1-2; CDR3nt: TGTGCCAGCAGTGAAGCGCGGACAGAAGGAGGCTACACCTTC; CDR3aa: CASSEARTEGGYTF
v_gene: TRBV14; len: 17; abundance: -; d_gene: TRBD2; j_gene: TRBJ2-1; CDR3nt: TGTGCCAGCAGCCAAGCACCGGGACTAGCGGGGCACAATGAGCAGTTCTTC; CDR3aa: CASSQAPGLAGHNEQFF
v_gene: TRBV15; len: 16; abundance: -; d_gene: -; j_gene: TRBJ1-3; CDR3nt: TGTGCCACCAGCAACAGGGAGCCTGCCTCTGGAAACACCATATATTTT; CDR3aa: CATSNREPASGNTIYF
v_gene: TRBV30; len: 16; abundance: -; d_gene: TRBD1; j_gene: TRBJ1-2; CDR3nt: TGTGCCTGGAGCCGGGACAGGGGCCTTGATAGGGATGGCTACACCTTC; CDR3aa: CAWSRDRGLDRDGYTF